What follows is one T cell receptor (beta chain) and its context. The data are from a study of technical replicates of blood from four donors. CDR1 is SGHTA, CDR2 FQGNSA, per germline. The CDR3 totals 12 residues. V gave up 5 bases and J gave up 7 bases, with 8 bases separating them. Libraries were prepared by immunoSEQ multiplex PCR; TCRdb keeps only in-frame clonotypes and omits some of them. The sample has roughly 68,000 clones, under 98% seen once. Specimen: T cells isolated from PBMCs. This chain connects TRBV7-2 to TRBJ2-2; no reliable D call. The origin of this receptor is a human donor in good health. CDR3 sequence: CASSPYYGELFF. As DNA, the CDR3 is TGTGCCAGCAGCCCATACTACGGGGAGCTGTTTTTT.